This T cell receptor beta chain was sequenced in a study of shared clonotypes between healthy human individuals. Study results and caveats: Across a handful of donors, naive CD4 shared around 5.1%, naive CD8 under 4%, memory CD4 more than 2%, memory CD8 more than 0.35%. Larger richness was generally estimated for naive than memory subsets.

Adults of Caucasian background living in Nashville, Tennessee made up all donors. Negatively enriched CD4+ T cells were divided by CD45RA into naive and memory. This clone was observed a single time. Its antigen is not identified. Method: immunoSEQ multiplex PCR; TCRdb's copy keeps in-frame clones and lacks some. This table holds 2 million to 2.5 million clones, 90% to 96% found once. Germline V CDR1 and CDR2: SEHNR, FQNEAQ (reference sequence). With 2 bases removed from V and 11 bases from J, the gap between germline ends came to 24 bases. This CDR3 spans 16 amino acids. The receptor comes from a man aged 18 to 29 in good health. The material sequenced was naive CD4+ T cells sorted from blood. The subset denotes: CD45RA+ positively selected. The J gene is TRBJ1-1, the V gene TRBV7-9, with D unresolved. CDR3 DNA: TGTGCCAGCAGCTTAAACTTGGAGAGCTTGCTCATGGGGGCTTTCTTT. As protein: CASSLNLESLLMGAFF.